Shown below are 8 T cell receptor beta chains from a single sample sequenced in a study of T cell responses to AZD1222 COVID-19 vaccine. Some clones are missing from TCRdb's copy, which holds only in-frame ones; the method was immunoSEQ multiplex PCR. The sample consists of more than 85,000 clones, around 90% of them appearing once. Sample: peripheral blood, taken 28 days after the second AZD1222 dose. The source is an adult who received the AZD1222 COVID-19 vaccine.

This sequence joins TRBV4-2 and TRBJ2-3; no firm D call. The V and J ends lost 0 bases and 0 bases respectively, with 7 bases between them. Germline-derived CDR1 and CDR2 are LGHNA and YNFKEQ. The CDR3 consists of 15 residues. The CDR3 sequence: CASSQEAPSTDTQYF. The CDR3 nucleotides are TGTGCCAGCAGCCAAGAGGCCCCAAGCACAGATACGCAGTATTTT.

V is TRBV4-1 and J is TRBJ1-3; the D gene is possibly TRBD1 (5 bases). V lost 2 bases and J 2 bases, leaving 16 bases between the germline ends. The CDR3 contains 17 residues. Germline loops: CDR1 MGHRA, CDR2 YSYEKL. The CDR3 spells CASSQPLTGLAGNTIYF. CDR3 sequence (DNA): TGCGCCAGCAGCCAACCGCTAACAGGACTAGCTGGAAACACCATATATTTT.

The gene calls are TRBV11-2 and TRBJ2-1, with unresolved D. Germline V gene sequence: CDR1 SGHAT, CDR2 FQNNGV. V dropped 5 bases and J dropped 6 bases, with 20 bases sitting between them. The CDR3 length is 16 residues. CDR3 loop: CASSPAYRSRFNEQFF. The CDR3 DNA is TGTGCCAGCAGCCCGGCCTATCGATCGAGATTCAATGAGCAGTTCTTC.

The V call is TRBV14, the J call TRBJ1-1; no definite D call. This CDR3 region has 17 residues. V lost 3 bases to trimming and J lost 1 base, with 18 bases between them. CDR1 and CDR2 from the germline V gene are SGHDN and FVKESK. The CDR3 here is CASSQLGPSGENTEAFF. CDR3 nucleotides: TGTGCCAGCAGCCAGCTCGGGCCGTCAGGCGAGAACACTGAAGCTTTCTTT.

This chain links TRBV2 with TRBJ2-5; 13 nucleotides align to TRBD2. Germline V CDR1 and CDR2: SNHLY, FYNNEI. This CDR3 region has 15 residues. Germline trimming cut 4 bases from V and 7 bases from J; bases unmatched to any gene: 6. The CDR3 sequence: CASSGTSGGLGTQYF. The DNA of the CDR3 is TGTGCCAGCAGTGGGACTAGCGGGGGCCTGGGGACCCAGTACTTC.

The CDR3 DNA reads as TGTGCCAGCTCACCCCGAGCCTCTGGGGCCAACGTCCTGACTTTC. This translates into CASSPRASGANVLTF. The rearrangement joins TRBV18 to TRBJ2-6; no firm D call. Trimming shortened V by 3 bases and J by 0 bases, and 6 bases separated the two germline ends. Germline loops: CDR1 KGHSH, CDR2 LQKENI. This CDR3 spans 15 amino acids.

The chain links TRBV28 to TRBJ1-5; D unresolved. The CDR3 is made up of 17 amino acids. CDR1 is MDHEN, CDR2 SYDVKM, per germline. The V and J ends lost 2 bases and 5 bases respectively, with 19 bases between them. CDR3 nucleotides: TGTGCCAGCAGTTTACCGCGGACCCCCCAGACCCATCAGCCCCAGCATTTT. Protein: CASSLPRTPQTHQPQHF.

The V and J genes are TRBV11-2 and TRBJ2-7, with 7 nucleotides matching TRBD1. The germline gives CDR1 SGHAT, CDR2 FQNNGV. The CDR3 runs to 14 residues. V dropped 6 bases and J dropped 0; count of bases not matched to a gene: 5. CDR3 sequence (DNA): TGTGCCAGCAGGCCCAGGGGGAACTCCTACGAGCAGTACTTC. Its translation is CASRPRGNSYEQYF. Variable domain in full (rest from reference TRBV11-2 and TRBJ2-7): EAGVAQSPRYKIIEKRQSVAFWCNPISGHATLYWYQQILGQGPKLLIQFQNNGVVDDSQLPKDRFSAERLKGVDSTLKIQPAKLEDSAVYLCASRPRGNSYEQYFGPGTRLTVT.